Listed below are T cell receptor beta chains from one sample, sequenced in a study of blood T cell repertoires in COVID-19. Produced via immunoSEQ multiplex PCR; TCRdb's table is partial and in-frame only. In the table there are about 310,000 clones, around 86% of which are singletons. Sequenced material: peripheral blood. These receptors originate from a man in his forties or fifties with active or convalescent COVID-19. Both conserved end residues are part of each CDR3. Fields, in order: J gene, V gene, clone size, D gene, CDR3 DNA, CDR3 protein. A D gene is named only where the DNA matches it firmly. Only part of the rows carry a size: once, few, many, or a class if the clone is expanded.

j_gene: TRBJ1-1; v_gene: TRBV4-2; abundance: NA; d_gene: NA; CDR3nt: TGTGCCAGCAGCCAAGAATTAGGAGGGGCTCGGAACACTGAAGCTTTCTTT; CDR3aa: CASSQELGGARNTEAFF
j_gene: TRBJ2-1; v_gene: TRBV19; abundance: once; d_gene: NA; CDR3nt: TGTGCCAGTAGTACCGACAGTGGTACCCCGCGCTCCTACAATGAGCAGTTCTTC; CDR3aa: CASSTDSGTPRSYNEQFF
j_gene: TRBJ2-3; v_gene: TRBV7-2; abundance: NA; d_gene: NA; CDR3nt: TGTGCCAGCAGCTTTGCAGGAATCACAGATACGCAGTATTTT; CDR3aa: CASSFAGITDTQYF
j_gene: TRBJ1-2; v_gene: TRBV10-3; abundance: NA; d_gene: NA; CDR3nt: TGTGCCATCAGTGAGGCAACAGGGATTAACTATGGCTACACCTTC; CDR3aa: CAISEATGINYGYTF
j_gene: TRBJ1-2; v_gene: TRBV13; abundance: few; d_gene: NA; CDR3nt: TGTGCCAGCAGCTTAGAAGAACAGATGAACTATGGCTACACCTTC; CDR3aa: CASSLEEQMNYGYTF
j_gene: TRBJ2-7; v_gene: TRBV5-4; abundance: NA; d_gene: NA; CDR3nt: TGTGCCAGCAGCCAAGGGACTTCCCCCTACGAGCAGTACTTC; CDR3aa: CASSQGTSPYEQYF
j_gene: TRBJ1-2; v_gene: TRBV12-1; abundance: NA; d_gene: NA; CDR3nt: TGTGCCAGCAGCTTTGCGCAGGACTATGGCTACACCTTC; CDR3aa: CASSFAQDYGYTF
j_gene: TRBJ2-7; v_gene: TRBV29-1; abundance: NA; d_gene: TRBD2; CDR3nt: TGCAGCGTCGCCACGGGGGGTCCTATGAACGAGCAGTACTTC; CDR3aa: CSVATGGPMNEQYF
j_gene: TRBJ1-3; v_gene: TRBV3-1/TRBV3-2; abundance: NA; d_gene: NA; CDR3nt: TGTGCCAGCAGCCCGACAGGTACTGGAAACACCATATATTTT; CDR3aa: CASSPTGTGNTIYF
j_gene: TRBJ2-7; v_gene: TRBV6-5; abundance: once; d_gene: NA; CDR3nt: TGTGCCAGTCAGAAACGGGGGTACGAGCAGTACTTC; CDR3aa: CASQKRGYEQYF
j_gene: TRBJ2-1; v_gene: TRBV7-2; abundance: NA; d_gene: NA; CDR3nt: TGTGCCAGCAAGCGCGGAGCCTACAATGAGCAGTTCTTC; CDR3aa: CASKRGAYNEQFF
j_gene: TRBJ1-4; v_gene: TRBV4-1; abundance: NA; d_gene: TRBD1; CDR3nt: TGCGCCAGCAGCCGGACAGGGGTAAATGAAAAACTGTTTTTT; CDR3aa: CASSRTGVNEKLFF
j_gene: TRBJ2-2; v_gene: TRBV18; abundance: NA; d_gene: TRBD1; CDR3nt: TGTGCCAGCTCACCGGGACAGGAGAACACCGGGGAGCTGTTTTTT; CDR3aa: CASSPGQENTGELFF
j_gene: TRBJ1-1; v_gene: TRBV9; abundance: NA; d_gene: NA; CDR3nt: TGTGCCAGCAGCGTGTCAATGAACACTGAAGCTTTCTTT; CDR3aa: CASSVSMNTEAFF
j_gene: TRBJ2-1; v_gene: TRBV20-1; abundance: NA; d_gene: TRBD1; CDR3nt: TGCAGTGCTAGTCCTATAACCGGGACAGGGTACAATGAGCAGTTCTTC; CDR3aa: CSASPITGTGYNEQFF
j_gene: TRBJ2-1; v_gene: TRBV18; abundance: NA; d_gene: NA; CDR3nt: TGTGCCAGCTCACCCCCCCGGGACTACAATGAGCAGTTCTTC; CDR3aa: CASSPPRDYNEQFF
j_gene: TRBJ1-1; v_gene: TRBV2; abundance: NA; d_gene: NA; CDR3nt: TGTGCCAGCAGAACCGGGACATGGGGCGAAGCTTTCTTT; CDR3aa: CASRTGTWGEAFF
j_gene: TRBJ2-4; v_gene: TRBV21-1; abundance: few; d_gene: NA; CDR3nt: TGTGCCAGCAGCACGGGAACTCCGCTTTTGGACATTCAGTACTTC; CDR3aa: CASSTGTPLLDIQYF
j_gene: TRBJ2-6; v_gene: TRBV4-1; abundance: NA; d_gene: NA; CDR3nt: TGCGCCAGCAGGCCGCAGGGGCCCTCTGGGGCCAACGTCCTGACTTTC; CDR3aa: CASRPQGPSGANVLTF